The 15 T cell receptor beta chains below come from one sample, sequenced in a study of response to subunit inactivated influenza vaccine. TCRdb analysed the RT-PCR reads with MiXCR anew, one entry per CDR3 protein. Here the sample spans a few hundred thousand distinct CDR3 sequences, more than 7% being singletons. Sequenced material: PBMCs from blood, taken around 25 months after vaccination. These TCRs come from a man between 50 and 70 years old who received an inactivated influenza vaccine.

The rearrangement links TRBV7-3 to TRBJ2-1; tentatively, D is TRBD1 (6 bases). This CDR3 is built from 13 residues. Germline V gene lookup returns CDR1 SGHTA and CDR2 FQGTGA. V lost 5 bases and J 8 bases, leaving 13 bases between the germline ends. The CDR3 nucleotides are TGTGCCAGCAGCCCAGGGGCTTGGGATGAGCAGTTCTTC. This translates into CASSPGAWDEQFF.

The chain couples TRBV13 to TRBJ1-3; the match to TRBD1 covers 7 bases. This CDR3 comprises 17 residues. Germline CDR1 is PRHDT and CDR2 is FYEKMQ (reference sequence). Germline trimming cut 5 bases from V and 2 bases from J; bases unmatched to any gene: 12. The CDR3 spells CASSEIQGGRAGNTIYF. In DNA, the CDR3 is TGTGCCAGCAGCGAGATTCAGGGGGGACGTGCTGGAAACACCATATATTTT. The variable domain in full, completed from reference TRBV13 and TRBJ1-3, reads AAGVIQSPRHLIKEKRETATLKCYPIPRHDTVYWYQQGPGQDPQFLISFYEKMQSDKGSIPDRFSAQQFSDYHSELNMSSLELGDSALYFCASSEIQGGRAGNTIYFGEGSWLTVV.

J is TRBJ2-7 and V is TRBV28, with D perhaps TRBD1 (6 bases). The germline V gene has CDR1 MDHEN and CDR2 SYDVKM. The CDR3 contains 13 residues. V was trimmed by 6 bases and J by 3 bases, leaving 12 bases between them. CDR3 residues: CASSTGQNYEQYF. CDR3 DNA: TGTGCCAGCAGCACGGGACAAAACTACGAGCAGTACTTC.

The table lists this clonotype with a few counts. V usage is TRBV28 and J usage is TRBJ2-7, with TRBD2 matching 7 bases. Germline CDR1 reads MDHEN; CDR2 reads SYDVKM. V lost 8 bases, J lost 2 bases, and 3 bases stayed unmatched. CDR3 size: 12 residues. The CDR3 spells CASEGRAYEQYF. In DNA, the CDR3 is TGTGCCAGCGAGGGGAGGGCCTACGAGCAGTACTTC.

The rearrangement uses TRBV5-1 and TRBJ1-6; D uncertain. Between the trimmed V and J ends, which lost 7 bases and 8 bases, there was a span of 19 bases. The CDR3 contains 15 residues. Looked up from germline, CDR1 is SGHRS and CDR2 is YFSETQ. The CDR3 DNA reads as TGCGCCAGCGCCCCGAGCATCGAGGGCCATTCACCCCTCCACTTT. Residues: CASAPSIEGHSPLHF.

This clonotype was counted ten times or more. V gene TRBV20-1 combines with J gene TRBJ1-6, with TRBD1 matching over 7 bases. CDR3 length: 19 amino acids. Losses at the gene ends were 0 bases for V and 0 bases for J; bases not matched to a gene: 11. CDR1 and CDR2 from the germline V gene are DFQATT and SNEGSKA (reference sequence). The CDR3 is CSARDMGQPFSSYNSPLHF. The CDR3 coding sequence is TGCAGTGCTAGAGATATGGGACAGCCCTTCAGCTCCTATAATTCACCCCTCCACTTT.

As for this clonotype: This could be a read error, since a much larger clone is one nucleotide away. The CDR3 DNA reads TGCAGTGCCAAAAGCGTGGGGGCCACAGATACGCAGTATTTT. Protein sequence: CSAKSVGATDTQYF. The chain uses TRBV20-1 and TRBJ2-3, with D maybe TRBD1 (6 bases). The CDR3 is made up of 14 amino acids. V was pared by 6 bases and J by 2 bases, with 15 bases between. Germline V gene data show CDR1 as DFQATT and CDR2 as SNEGSKA (reference sequence).

V and J are TRBV7-9 and TRBJ2-5, with no clear D. The CDR3 extends over 15 amino acids. V was cut by 5 bases and J by 5 bases, with 18 bases left in between. Per the germline V gene, CDR1 is SEHNR and CDR2 is FQNEAQ (reference sequence). As DNA, the CDR3 is TGTGCCAGCAGCCCAGAGACTTGGGCTTCCGAGACCCAGTACTTC. It yields the protein CASSPETWASETQYF.

The chain couples TRBV18 to TRBJ2-3; the match to TRBD1 covers 8 bases. The CDR3 spans 16 residues. Per germline, CDR1 KGHSH and CDR2 LQKENI. V trimming: 4 bases; J trimming: 0 bases; junction bases outside the gene matches: 6. The CDR3 loop reads CASSQRTGSSTDTQYF. The CDR3 DNA is TGTGCCAGCTCACAGAGGACAGGGTCGAGCACAGATACGCAGTATTTT.

This clonotype was observed at least ten times. The CDR3, as DNA: TGTGCCAGCAGCCAGAAGACAGGGATCTGGGACTACGAGCAGTACTTC. This codes for CASSQKTGIWDYEQYF. The chain has TRBV13 and TRBJ2-7, with 7 bases fitting TRBD1. Germline CDR1 reads PRHDT; CDR2 reads FYEKMQ (reference sequence). The CDR3 extends over 16 amino acids. V was clipped by 5 bases and J by 3 bases; unmatched bases: 13. Drawing the rest from reference TRBV13 and TRBJ2-7, the complete variable domain is AAGVIQSPRHLIKEKRETATLKCYPIPRHDTVYWYQQGPGQDPQFLISFYEKMQSDKGSIPDRFSAQQFSDYHSELNMSSLELGDSALYFCASSQKTGIWDYEQYFGPGTRLTVT.

This clonotype was detected only a few times. The genes are TRBV30 and TRBJ2-2; D is ambiguous. Between the trimmed V and J ends, which lost 3 bases and 6 bases, there was a span of 5 bases. CDR1 and CDR2 (germline): GTSNPN, SVGIG (reference sequence). There are 11 residues in the CDR3. The CDR3 loop reads CAWSLSGELFF. In nucleotides, the CDR3 is TGTGCCTGGAGCCTCTCCGGGGAGCTGTTTTTT.

This clonotype was seen more than once but under ten times. The chain uses TRBV28 and TRBJ2-2, with D perhaps TRBD1 (6 bases). Germline V gives CDR1 MDHEN, CDR2 SYDVKM. The CDR3 loop spans 17 amino acids. V was pared by 10 bases and J by 0 bases, with 21 bases between. CDR3: CATTNPGDASNTGELFF. The CDR3 DNA follows: TGTGCCACCACTAATCCAGGGGATGCCTCGAACACCGGGGAGCTGTTTTTT.

Note on this clonotype: This may be a read error, as it is one base from a much larger clone. The J gene is TRBJ2-7, the V gene TRBV12-3 or TRBV12-4; no reliable D call. V shed 4 bases and J shed 3 bases, with 4 bases lying between them. The CDR3 totals 11 residues. The chain's CDR3 is CASSWFYEQYF. The CDR3 coding sequence is TGTGCCAGCAGTTGGTTCTACGAGCAGTACTTC.

This clonotype was observed at least ten times. The chain uses TRBV20-1 and TRBJ2-7; 7 nucleotides line up with TRBD1. Trimming at V came to 8 bases and at J to 0 bases, leaving 4 bases not matched to a gene. Germline V gives CDR1 DFQATT, CDR2 SNEGSKA (reference sequence). The CDR3 is 12 amino acids. The CDR3 DNA sequence: TGCAGTACTGGGACAGCCTCCTACGAGCAGTACTTC. Amino acids: CSTGTASYEQYF.

The sample holds a few counts of this clonotype. The chain employs TRBV7-9 and TRBJ1-2; maybe TRBD1 (6 bases). V lost 4 bases, J lost 4 bases, and 7 bases lay in between. The CDR3 runs 12 residues. Per the germline V gene, CDR1 is SEHNR and CDR2 is FQNEAQ (reference sequence). Here the CDR3 reads CASSWDTYGYTF. The CDR3 DNA is TGTGCCAGCAGCTGGGACACCTATGGCTACACCTTC.